This T cell receptor (beta chain) was identified during a study of blood T cell repertoires in COVID-19. Study overall: The United States, Italy and Spain supplied acute and convalescent COVID-19 samples. Sources were T cells, B-cell-depleted T cells, or PBMCs; the material itself was cDNA or gDNA.

Under the authors' procedure: For nucleated cells, counts were estimated from reference gene primer amplification. Assay: immunoSEQ multiplex PCR; the TCRdb copy retains only in-frame clones and omits some. The DNA was the basis for D and trimming; V, J and clone size are from that table. There are about 84,000 clones in the sample; about 86% occur only once, and 0.95% to 1.5% lies in the top ten. The material sequenced was peripheral blood. The source of this sequence is a man aged 80 or over with active or convalescent COVID-19.

CDR3 in amino acids: CSDRTGWNYGYTF. The CDR3 DNA reads TGCAGCGACCGGACAGGATGGAACTATGGCTACACCTTC. This rearrangement joins TRBV29-1 to TRBJ1-2, with 7 nucleotides matching TRBD1. The CDR3 totals 13 residues. V lost 7 bases and J lost 2; bases outside the gene matches: 7. Germline V gene data show CDR1 as SQVTM and CDR2 as ANQGSEA.